The 11 T cell receptor beta chains below come from one sample, sequenced in a study. TCRdb called the 5' RACE reads again in MiXCR, with one record for every CDR3 protein. The repertoire has approximately 47,000 distinct CDR3 sequences, 28% of them found once; the top ten carry 2.1%. Material for sequencing was naive CD4+ T cells sorted from blood. Subset meaning: naive CD4+ T cells, CD4+CD45RA+CD25-. Every receptor here comes from a female donor with breast cancer.

The gene calls are TRBV12-3 or TRBV12-4 and TRBJ2-7, with TRBD1 matching over 7 bases. Unmatched junction bases numbered 10, after V lost 5 bases and J lost 3 bases. This CDR3 is built from 15 residues. The CDR3 sequence: CASSRSDRAFYEQYF. The CDR3 DNA reads as TGTGCCAGCAGTCGATCCGACAGGGCGTTCTACGAGCAGTACTTC.

Details on this clonotype: The junction differs from germline at one of its ends, possibly a read error. The CDR3 DNA sequence: TGTGCCGGCAGTTACCGGTGGAGCTCTGGAAACACCATATATTTT. Its translation: CAGSYRWSSGNTIYF. The chain links TRBV6-5 to TRBJ1-3; no definite D call. The CDR3 is 15 residues long. Germline V CDR1 and CDR2: MNHEY, SVGAGI.

Ten or more counts support this clonotype. V and J are TRBV4-1 and TRBJ2-5, with D possibly being TRBD2 (6 bases). V shed 2 bases and J shed 7 bases, with 14 bases lying between them. The CDR3 is 14 amino acids. In germline, CDR1 is MGHRA, CDR2 YSYEKL. CDR3 residues: CASSQPTSLGTQYF. The CDR3 DNA sequence: TGCGCCAGCAGCCAACCTACTAGCCTAGGGACCCAGTACTTC.

This clonotype occurred a few times. In DNA, the CDR3 is TGCAGTGCTAGAGTCACGGGACAGCTCTTCTATGGCTACACCTTC. Translated: CSARVTGQLFYGYTF. This chain connects TRBV20-1 to TRBJ1-2, with TRBD1 identical over 7 bases. This CDR3 spans 15 amino acids. With V trimmed by 1 base and J by 4 bases, 9 bases remained unmatched. Germline V gives CDR1 DFQATT, CDR2 SNEGSKA (reference sequence).

The chain links TRBV20-1 to TRBJ2-1, with D perhaps given as TRBD1 or TRBD2 (5 bases each). The V end lost 0 bases, the J end lost 8 bases, and 14 bases lay between the germline ends. This CDR3 has 14 residues. The germline gives CDR1 DFQATT, CDR2 SNEGSKA (reference sequence). CDR3 sequence reads: CSARDPEGSYEQFF. The CDR3 nucleotides are TGCAGTGCTAGAGATCCCGAGGGGAGCTATGAGCAGTTCTTC.

This clonotype was seen a handful of times. The chain is built from TRBV24-1 and TRBJ2-1; a weak D match, TRBD1 (5 bases). V shed 8 bases and J shed 9 bases, with 19 bases lying between them. CDR1 KGHDR and CDR2 SFDVKD come from the germline V gene. This CDR3 region has 14 residues. The DNA for the CDR3 is TGTGCCACCAAGTCTCGTGAAGGGGCAGCTGAGCAGTTCTTC. Amino acid sequence: CATKSREGAAEQFF.

The V call is TRBV4-1, the J call TRBJ2-2; 11 bases map to TRBD1. Germline trimming cut 1 base from V and 4 bases from J; bases unmatched to any gene: 2. The CDR3 has 16 residues. CDR1 is MGHRA, CDR2 YSYEKL, per germline. CDR3: CASSQAGTGGTGELFF. The CDR3 DNA follows: TGCGCCAGCAGCCAAGCCGGGACAGGGGGCACCGGGGAGCTGTTTTTT.

The rearrangement uses TRBV4-2 and TRBJ2-5; D gene uncertain. The CDR3 is 14 residues long. The ends were cut back, 0 bases at V and 2 bases at J, with 7 bases in the middle. CDR1 LGHNA and CDR2 YNFKEQ come from the germline V gene. DNA for the CDR3: TGTGCCAGCAGCCAAGATAAGCTACAAGAGACCCAGTACTTC. Translating it yields CASSQDKLQETQYF.

A note on this clonotype: A junction boundary mismatches the germline segment, possibly from a read error. The V gene is TRBV9, the J gene TRBJ1-2, with TRBD1 matching over 7 bases. This CDR3 is 14 amino acids long. The germline CDR1 and CDR2 sequences are SGDLS and YYNGEE. The CDR3 reads CTSSVTGESFGYTF. The CDR3 DNA reads as TGTACCAGCAGCGTAACAGGGGAATCCTTTGGCTACACCTTC. Looking up the rest from reference TRBV9 and TRBJ1-2 gives the full variable domain: DSGVTQTPKHLITATGQRVTLRCSPRSGDLSVYWYQQSLDQGLQFLIQYYNGEERAKGNILERFSAQQFPDLHSELNLSSLELGDSALYFCTSSVTGESFGYTFGSGTRLTVV.

This clonotype has just one count. The germline gene is not matched at one end of the junction; a read error may be the cause. This chain connects TRBV5-1 to TRBJ1-1; no firm D call. CDR3 length equals 14 residues. CDR1 and CDR2 (germline): SGHRS, YFSETQ. Here the CDR3 DNA reads TGCGCCAGCAGCTTCCTAGACATGAACACTGACGCTTTCTTT. As protein: CASSFLDMNTDAFF.

Concerning this clonotype itself: One junction end disagrees with the germline gene, perhaps due to a read error. This sequence joins TRBV6-4 and TRBJ2-1; 11 positions agree with TRBD2. The germline CDR1 and CDR2 sequences are MRHNA and SNTAGT. The CDR3 consists of 15 residues. The CDR3 DNA reads as TGTGCCGGCAGTGGACTAGCGGGCTCCTACAATGAGCAGTTCTTC. Amino acid sequence: CAGSGLAGSYNEQFF.